This T cell receptor (beta chain) was sequenced in a study of CD8+ T cells in alopecia areata. Points from the study as a whole: In scalp samples, resident alphabeta T cells of normal skin are also sequenced. Patients shared TCRs less clearly than mice did, possibly owing to HLA.

RNA extraction and reverse transcription yielded cDNA as sequencing template. The data were produced by immunoSEQ multiplex PCR, yet TCRdb's version contains in-frame clones alone and is incomplete. Of about 200,000 clones listed, 45% to 70% are singletons. Comment on this clone: The target antigen is unknown.

Between the trimmed V and J ends, which lost 1 base and 1 base, there was a span of 11 bases. The length of the CDR3 is 16 residues. Germline CDR1 is MGHRA and CDR2 is YSYEKL. The receptor was derived from a human donor in good health. Sample: CD8+ T cells sorted from blood. The J gene is TRBJ1-5, the V gene TRBV4-1; D not certain. This CDR3 is CASSQVLGKSNQPQHF. Here the CDR3 DNA reads TGCGCCAGCAGCCAAGTACTGGGGAAGAGCAATCAGCCCCAGCATTTT.